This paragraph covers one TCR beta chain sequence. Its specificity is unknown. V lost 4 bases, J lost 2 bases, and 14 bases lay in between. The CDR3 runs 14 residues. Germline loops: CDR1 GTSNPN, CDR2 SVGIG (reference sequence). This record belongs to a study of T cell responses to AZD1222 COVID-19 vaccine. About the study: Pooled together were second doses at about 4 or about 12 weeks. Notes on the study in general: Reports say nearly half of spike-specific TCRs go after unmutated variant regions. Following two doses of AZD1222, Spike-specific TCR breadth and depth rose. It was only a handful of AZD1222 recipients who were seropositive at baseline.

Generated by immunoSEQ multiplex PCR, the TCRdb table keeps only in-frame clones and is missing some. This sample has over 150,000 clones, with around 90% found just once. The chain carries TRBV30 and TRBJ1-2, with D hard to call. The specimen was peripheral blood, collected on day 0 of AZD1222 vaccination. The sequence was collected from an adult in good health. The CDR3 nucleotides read TGTGCCTGGAAGAGGGCCCCGACGAACTATGGCTACACCTTC. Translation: CAWKRAPTNYGYTF.